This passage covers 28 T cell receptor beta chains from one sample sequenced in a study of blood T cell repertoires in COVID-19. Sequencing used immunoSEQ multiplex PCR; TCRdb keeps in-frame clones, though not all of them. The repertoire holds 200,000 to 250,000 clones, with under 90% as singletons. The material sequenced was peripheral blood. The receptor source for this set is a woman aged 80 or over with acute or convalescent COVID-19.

CDR3 coding DNA: TGTGCCACCCAGGACAGGGTTAATTCACCCCTCCACTTT. Protein: CATQDRVNSPLHF. The rearrangement links TRBV24-1 to TRBJ1-6, with TRBD1 identical over 8 bases. The trim removed 9 bases at V and 6 bases at J, leaving 3 bases unmatched. The germline V gene has CDR1 KGHDR and CDR2 SFDVKD. The CDR3 is 13 amino acids.

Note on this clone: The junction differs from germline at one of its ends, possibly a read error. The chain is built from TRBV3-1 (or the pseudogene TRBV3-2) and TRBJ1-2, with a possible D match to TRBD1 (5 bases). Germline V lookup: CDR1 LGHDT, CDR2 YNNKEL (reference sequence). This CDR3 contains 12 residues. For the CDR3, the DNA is TGTGCCAGCACCCAAGCTGGCAGGGATTCTACCTTC. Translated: CASTQAGRDSTF.

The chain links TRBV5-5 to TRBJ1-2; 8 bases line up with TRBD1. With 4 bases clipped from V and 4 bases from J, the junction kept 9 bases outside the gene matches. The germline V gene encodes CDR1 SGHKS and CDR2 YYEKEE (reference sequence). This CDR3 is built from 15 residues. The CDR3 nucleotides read TGTGCCAGCAGCGCGACAGGGGATGGAACCTATGGCTACACCTTC. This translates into CASSATGDGTYGYTF.

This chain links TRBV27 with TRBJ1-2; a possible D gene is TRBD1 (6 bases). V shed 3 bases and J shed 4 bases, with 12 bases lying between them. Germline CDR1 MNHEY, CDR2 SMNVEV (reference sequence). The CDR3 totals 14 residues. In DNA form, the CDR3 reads TGTGCCAGCAGTTTCTCAGGACAGCTCTATGGCTACACCTTC. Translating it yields CASSFSGQLYGYTF.

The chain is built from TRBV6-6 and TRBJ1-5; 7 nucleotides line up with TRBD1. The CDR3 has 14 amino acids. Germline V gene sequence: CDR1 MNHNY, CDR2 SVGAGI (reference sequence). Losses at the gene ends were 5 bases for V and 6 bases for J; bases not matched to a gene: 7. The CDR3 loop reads CASSRQGLTQPQHF. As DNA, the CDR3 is TGTGCCAGCAGTCGACAGGGTTTAACTCAGCCCCAGCATTTT.

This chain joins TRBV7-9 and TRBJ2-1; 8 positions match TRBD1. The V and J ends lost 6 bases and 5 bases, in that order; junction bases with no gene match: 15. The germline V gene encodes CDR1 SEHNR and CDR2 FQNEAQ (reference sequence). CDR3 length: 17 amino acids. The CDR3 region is CASSSPPTGGSNNEQFF. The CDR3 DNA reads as TGTGCCAGCAGTTCTCCCCCCACAGGGGGATCTAACAATGAGCAGTTCTTC.

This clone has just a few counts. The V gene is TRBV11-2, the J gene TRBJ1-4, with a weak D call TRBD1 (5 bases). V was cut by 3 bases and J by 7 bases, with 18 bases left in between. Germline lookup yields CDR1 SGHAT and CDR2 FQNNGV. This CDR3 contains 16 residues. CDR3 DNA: TGTGCCAGCAGCTTGGAAACCCCGGTGGGGGGTGAAAAACTGTTTTTT. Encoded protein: CASSLETPVGGEKLFF.

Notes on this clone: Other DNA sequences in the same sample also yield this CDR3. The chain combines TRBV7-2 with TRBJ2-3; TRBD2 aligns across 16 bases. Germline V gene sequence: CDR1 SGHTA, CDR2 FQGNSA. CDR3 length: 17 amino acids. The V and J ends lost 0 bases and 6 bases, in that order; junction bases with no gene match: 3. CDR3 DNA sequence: TGTGCCAGCAGCTTAGCGGGACTAGCGGGGGGGCTGGATACGCAGTATTTT. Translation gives CASSLAGLAGGLDTQYF.

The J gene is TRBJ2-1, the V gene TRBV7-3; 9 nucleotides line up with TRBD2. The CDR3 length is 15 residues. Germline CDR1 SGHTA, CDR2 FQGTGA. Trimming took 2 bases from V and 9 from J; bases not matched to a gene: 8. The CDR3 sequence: CASSLGLAPSVEQFF. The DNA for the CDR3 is TGTGCCAGCAGCTTAGGACTAGCGCCATCGGTTGAGCAGTTCTTC. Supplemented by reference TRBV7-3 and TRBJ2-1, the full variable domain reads GAGVSQTPSNKVTEKGKYVELRCDPISGHTALYWYRQSLGQGPEFLIYFQGTGAADDSGLPNDRFFAVRPEGSVSTLKIQRTERGDSAVYLCASSLGLAPSVEQFFGPGTRLTVL.

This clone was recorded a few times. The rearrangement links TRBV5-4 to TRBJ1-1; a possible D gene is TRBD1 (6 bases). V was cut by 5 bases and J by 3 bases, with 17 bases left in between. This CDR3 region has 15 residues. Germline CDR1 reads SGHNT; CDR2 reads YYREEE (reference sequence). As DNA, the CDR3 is TGTGCCAGCAGGCTTCTTCCACGGACAGACACTGAAGCTTTCTTT. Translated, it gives CASRLLPRTDTEAFF.

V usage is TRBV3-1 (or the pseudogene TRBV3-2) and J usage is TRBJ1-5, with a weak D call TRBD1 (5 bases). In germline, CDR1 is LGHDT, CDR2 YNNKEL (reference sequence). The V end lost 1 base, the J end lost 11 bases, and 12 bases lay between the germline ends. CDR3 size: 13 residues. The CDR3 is CASSQAGGEAQHF. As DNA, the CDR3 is TGTGCCAGCAGCCAAGCCGGGGGAGAGGCCCAGCATTTT.

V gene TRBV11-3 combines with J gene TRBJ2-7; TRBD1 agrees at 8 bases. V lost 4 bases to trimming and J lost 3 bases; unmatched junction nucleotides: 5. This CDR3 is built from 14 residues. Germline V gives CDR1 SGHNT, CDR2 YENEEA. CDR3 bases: TGTGCCAGCAGCTCATGGGACAGGTACTACGAGCAGTACTTC. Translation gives CASSSWDRYYEQYF.

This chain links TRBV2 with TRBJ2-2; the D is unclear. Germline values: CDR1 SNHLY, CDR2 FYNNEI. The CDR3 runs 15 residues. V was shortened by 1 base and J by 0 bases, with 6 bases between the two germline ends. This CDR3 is CASSEDSPNTGELFF. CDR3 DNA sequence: TGTGCCAGCAGTGAAGACAGTCCGAACACCGGGGAGCTGTTTTTT.

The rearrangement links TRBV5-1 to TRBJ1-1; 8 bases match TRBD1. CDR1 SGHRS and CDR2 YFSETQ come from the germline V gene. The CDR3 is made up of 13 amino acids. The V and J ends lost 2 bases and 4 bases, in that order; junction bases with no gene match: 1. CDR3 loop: CASSFTGGTEAFF. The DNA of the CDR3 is TGCGCCAGCAGCTTCACAGGGGGCACTGAAGCTTTCTTT.

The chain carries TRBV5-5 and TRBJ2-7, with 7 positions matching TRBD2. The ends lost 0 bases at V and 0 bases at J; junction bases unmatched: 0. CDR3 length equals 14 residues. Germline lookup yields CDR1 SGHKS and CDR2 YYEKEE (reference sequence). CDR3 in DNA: TGTGCCAGCAGCTTGGCGGGGGGCTCCTACGAGCAGTACTTC. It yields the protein CASSLAGGSYEQYF.

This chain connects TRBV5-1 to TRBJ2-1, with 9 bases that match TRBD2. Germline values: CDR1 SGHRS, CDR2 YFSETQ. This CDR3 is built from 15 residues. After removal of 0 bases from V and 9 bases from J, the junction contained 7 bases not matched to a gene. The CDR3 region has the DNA TGCGCCAGCAGCTTGGCTTCTAGCGGGGTCGGTGAGCAGTTCTTC. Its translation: CASSLASSGVGEQFF. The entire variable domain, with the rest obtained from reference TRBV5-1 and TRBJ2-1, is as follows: KAGVTQTPRYLIKTRGQQVTLSCSPISGHRSVSWYQQTPGQGLQFLFEYFSETQRNKGNFPGRFSGRQFSNSRSEMNVSTLELGDSALYLCASSLASSGVGEQFFGPGTRLTVL.

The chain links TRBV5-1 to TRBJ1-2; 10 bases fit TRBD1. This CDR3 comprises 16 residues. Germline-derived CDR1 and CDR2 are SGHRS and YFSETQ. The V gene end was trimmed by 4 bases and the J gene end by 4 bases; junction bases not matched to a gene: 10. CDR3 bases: TGCGCCAGCAGCCAAGAGACCCGGGACAGGGGCTATGGCTACACCTTC. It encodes CASSQETRDRGYGYTF.

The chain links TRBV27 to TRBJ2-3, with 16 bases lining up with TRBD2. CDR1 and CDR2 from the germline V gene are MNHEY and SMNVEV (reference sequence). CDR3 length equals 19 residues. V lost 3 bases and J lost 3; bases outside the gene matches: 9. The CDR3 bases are TGTGCCAGCAGTTTGGAGGGGACTAGCGGGGGGGCCGTGACAGATACGCAGTATTTT. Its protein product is CASSLEGTSGGAVTDTQYF.

CDR3 nucleotide sequence: TGTGCCAGCAGCTTGGGGGGGGGTGGTTGGAACACTGAAGCTTTCTTT. It codes for CASSLGGGGWNTEAFF. J is TRBJ1-1 and V is TRBV5-4, with a tentative D call TRBD1 (5 bases). CDR1 SGHNT and CDR2 YYREEE come from the germline V gene (reference sequence). The V end lost 0 bases, the J end lost 1 base, and 13 bases lay between the germline ends. This CDR3 comprises 16 residues.

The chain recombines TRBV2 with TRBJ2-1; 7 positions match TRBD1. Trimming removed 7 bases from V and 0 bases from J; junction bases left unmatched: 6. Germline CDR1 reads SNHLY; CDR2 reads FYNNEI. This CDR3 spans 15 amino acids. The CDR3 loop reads CASTEGQSSYNEQFF. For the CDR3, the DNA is TGTGCCAGCACTGAGGGACAGAGCTCCTACAATGAGCAGTTCTTC.

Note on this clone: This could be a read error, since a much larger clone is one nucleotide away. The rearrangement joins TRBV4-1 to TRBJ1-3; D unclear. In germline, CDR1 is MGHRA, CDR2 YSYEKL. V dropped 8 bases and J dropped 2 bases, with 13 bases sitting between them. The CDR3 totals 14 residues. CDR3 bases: TGCGCCAGCTGCCCCCCGGGTACTGGAAACACCATATATTTT. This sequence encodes CASCPPGTGNTIYF.

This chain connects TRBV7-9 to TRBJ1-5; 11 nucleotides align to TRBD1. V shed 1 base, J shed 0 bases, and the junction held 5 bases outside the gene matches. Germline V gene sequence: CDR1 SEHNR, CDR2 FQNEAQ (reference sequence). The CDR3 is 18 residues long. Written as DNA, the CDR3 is TGTGCCAGCAGCTTAGGGACAGGGGGCCTCTATAGCAATCAGCCCCAGCATTTT. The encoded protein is CASSLGTGGLYSNQPQHF.

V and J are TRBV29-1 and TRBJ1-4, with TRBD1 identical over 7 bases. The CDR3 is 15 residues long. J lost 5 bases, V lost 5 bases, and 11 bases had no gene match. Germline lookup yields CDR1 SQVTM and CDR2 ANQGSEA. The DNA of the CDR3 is TGCAGCGTTCGGGGCTGGGACAGCAAGAATGAAAAACTGTTTTTT. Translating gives CSVRGWDSKNEKLFF. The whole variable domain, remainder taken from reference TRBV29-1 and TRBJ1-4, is SAVISQKPSRDICQRGTSLTIQCQVDSQVTMMFWYRQQPGQSLTLIATANQGSEATYESGFVIDKFPISRPNLTFSTLTVSNMSPEDSSIYLCSVRGWDSKNEKLFFGSGTQLSVL.

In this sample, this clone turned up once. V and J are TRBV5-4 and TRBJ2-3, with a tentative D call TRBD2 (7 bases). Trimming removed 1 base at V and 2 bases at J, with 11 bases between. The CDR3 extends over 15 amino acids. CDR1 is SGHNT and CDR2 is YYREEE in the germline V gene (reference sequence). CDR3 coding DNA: TGTGCCAGCAGCTTGCGGGGGGACACCACAGATACGCAGTATTTT. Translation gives CASSLRGDTTDTQYF.

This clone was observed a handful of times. CDR3 coding DNA: TGTGCCAGTAGTATGATGAGGAGTGGCTACACCTTC. It specifies CASSMMRSGYTF. The V and J genes are TRBV19 and TRBJ1-2; D gene unclear. Per germline, CDR1 LNHDA and CDR2 SQIVND (reference sequence). Trimming left V 3 bases short and J 7 bases short, with 9 bases between. CDR3 length: 12 residues.

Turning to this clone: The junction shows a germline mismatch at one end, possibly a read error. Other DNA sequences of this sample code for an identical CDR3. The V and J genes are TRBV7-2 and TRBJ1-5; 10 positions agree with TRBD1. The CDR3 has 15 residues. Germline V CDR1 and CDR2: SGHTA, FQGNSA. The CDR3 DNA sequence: TGTGCCAGCAGCTTAGTGGGACAGGGGTTGCAGCCCCAACATTTT. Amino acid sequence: CASSLVGQGLQPQHF.

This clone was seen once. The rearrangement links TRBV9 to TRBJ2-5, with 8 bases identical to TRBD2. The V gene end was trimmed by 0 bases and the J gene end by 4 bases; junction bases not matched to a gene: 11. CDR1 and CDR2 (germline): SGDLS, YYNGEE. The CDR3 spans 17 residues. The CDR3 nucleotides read TGTGCCAGCAGCGTAGGAGCGGGGGTCCCCTGGGGAGAGACCCAGTACTTC. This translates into CASSVGAGVPWGETQYF.

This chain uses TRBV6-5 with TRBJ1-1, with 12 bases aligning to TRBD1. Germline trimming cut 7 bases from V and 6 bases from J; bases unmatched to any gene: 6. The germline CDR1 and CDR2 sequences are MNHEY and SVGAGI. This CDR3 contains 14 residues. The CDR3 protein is CASIRDRGRPEAFF. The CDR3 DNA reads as TGTGCCAGCATACGGGACAGGGGGCGCCCTGAAGCTTTCTTT.